Below, 13 T cell receptor beta chains from the same sample are listed, as sequenced in a study of T cells in Graves' hyperthyroidism and ophthalmopathy. There were TCR beta CDR3 regions amplified from RNA transcripts. HTBI primers were used for first-round RT-PCR of the TCR CDR3. TCRdb reprocessed the multiplex PCR reads via MiXCR and lists one record per CDR3 protein. The profile shows about 130,000 distinct CDR3 sequences, roughly a fifth of them singletons. The sample taken for sequencing was blood. These receptors were taken from a woman in her forties or fifties with Graves' hyperthyroidism that later progressed to Graves' ophthalmopathy.

At least ten counts were recorded for this clonotype. The rearrangement uses TRBV9 and TRBJ1-5; no firm D call. From germline, CDR1 is SGDLS and CDR2 YYNGEE. This CDR3 contains 15 residues. The germline V and J ends were trimmed by 1 base and 3 bases, with 11 bases remaining between them. The CDR3 sequence is CASSVNPTSNQPQHF. The CDR3 bases are TGTGCCAGCAGCGTAAATCCGACCTCCAATCAGCCCCAGCATTTT.

This clonotype was recorded a few times. This chain joins TRBV4-2 and TRBJ2-3, with 12 bases fitting TRBD2. Germline CDR1 and CDR2: LGHNA and YNFKEQ. This CDR3 is built from 18 residues. Trimming took 1 base from V and 1 from J; bases not matched to a gene: 6. CDR3 loop: CASSQAASGRAGTDTQYF. The CDR3 nucleotides are TGTGCCAGCAGCCAAGCGGCTAGCGGGAGGGCAGGCACAGATACGCAGTATTTT.

The chain carries TRBV7-2 and TRBJ1-1; D remains unclear. The germline V gene has CDR1 SGHTA and CDR2 FQGNSA. Trimming took off 6 bases at V and 2 bases at J, with 16 bases between the two ends. The CDR3 is made up of 15 amino acids. CDR3 residues: CASSYKSRANTEAFF. CDR3 nucleotide sequence: TGTGCCAGCAGTTATAAATCCCGGGCCAACACTGAAGCTTTCTTT.

This clonotype came up many times. The J gene is TRBJ2-3, the V gene TRBV5-1; 9 bases map to TRBD2. The germline V gene encodes CDR1 SGHRS and CDR2 YFSETQ. This CDR3 has 15 amino acids. V lost 0 bases to trimming and J lost 6 bases; unmatched junction nucleotides: 5. The CDR3: CASSLAAGGIDTQYF. The CDR3 DNA follows: TGCGCCAGCAGCTTGGCAGCGGGAGGAATCGATACGCAGTATTTT. The whole variable domain, filled in from reference TRBV5-1 and TRBJ2-3, reads KAGVTQTPRYLIKTRGQQVTLSCSPISGHRSVSWYQQTPGQGLQFLFEYFSETQRNKGNFPGRFSGRQFSNSRSEMNVSTLELGDSALYLCASSLAAGGIDTQYFGPGTRLTVL.

This sequence joins TRBV6-1 and TRBJ1-1; D might be TRBD1 (5 bases). The CDR3 extends over 14 amino acids. From germline, CDR1 is MNHNS and CDR2 SASEGT. V lost 4 bases to trimming and J lost 7 bases, with 16 bases between them. As DNA, the CDR3 is TGTGCCAGCAGTGGTACAGGACCCTTACGTGAAGCTTTCTTT. It specifies CASSGTGPLREAFF.

Concerning this clonotype itself: A much bigger clone sits one base away, suggesting this may be a read error. The gene calls are TRBV20-1 and TRBJ2-7; 8 nucleotides match TRBD2. This CDR3 has 14 residues. J was trimmed by 7 bases and V by 3 bases; bases with no gene match: 11. Germline CDR1 DFQATT, CDR2 SNEGSKA (reference sequence). CDR3 sequence: CSARGETSAHEQYF. The CDR3, as DNA: TGCAGTGCTAGGGGAGAGACTAGCGCCCATGAGCAGTACTTC.

This clonotype came up many times. The chain carries TRBV11-2 and TRBJ1-4; 9 bases are shared with TRBD1. This CDR3 has 15 residues. In germline, CDR1 is SGHAT, CDR2 FQNNGV. Losses at the gene ends were 3 bases for V and 7 bases for J; bases not matched to a gene: 6. CDR3 sequence (DNA): TGTGCCAGCAGCTTTACAGGGGGCGCCGGTGAAAAACTGTTTTTT. Translation: CASSFTGGAGEKLFF.

At least ten counts were recorded for this clonotype. The V and J genes are TRBV28 and TRBJ2-5; no definite D call. The CDR3 sequence is 12 residues long. Deletions cut 6 bases from V and 4 bases from J, with 9 bases between. Per germline, CDR1 MDHEN and CDR2 SYDVKM. CDR3 loop: CASSTIRETQYF. The CDR3 bases are TGTGCCAGCAGCACAATTCGAGAGACCCAGTACTTC.

The rearrangement uses TRBV7-8 and TRBJ2-7; no clear D. CDR3 length: 14 amino acids. The germline V and J ends were trimmed by 1 base and 4 bases, with 11 bases remaining between them. The germline CDR1 and CDR2 sequences are SGHVS and FQNEAQ. The CDR3 is CASSLVGSAYEQYF. The CDR3 coding sequence is TGTGCCAGCAGCTTAGTCGGGTCGGCTTACGAGCAGTACTTC.

There are many counts of this clonotype. The rearrangement links TRBV7-2 to TRBJ2-7; D perhaps matches TRBD1 (6 bases). The CDR3 covers 14 residues. Trimming took off 5 bases at V and 5 bases at J, with 16 bases between the two ends. CDR1 is SGHTA, CDR2 FQGNSA, per germline. The CDR3 coding sequence is TGTGCCAGCAGCCTATCAGGGGCAGTAAACGAGCAGTACTTC. Residues: CASSLSGAVNEQYF.

Of note for this clonotype: A much larger clone differs from this one at a single base, so this may be a read error. The V call is TRBV6-5, the J call TRBJ2-1; 14 bases are a match to TRBD2. Germline assignment: CDR1 MNHEY and CDR2 SVGAGI. CDR3 length equals 23 residues. DNA of the CDR3: TGTACCAGCAGTTACTCGTCCGGGACAAGTCCATCGGGACTAGCGGGAGAAAGAGTTTCGGAGTTCTTC. It encodes CTSSYSSGTSPSGLAGERVSEFF.

The chain uses TRBV20-1 and TRBJ1-2, with a tentative D call TRBD1 (6 bases). Germline V CDR1 and CDR2: DFQATT, SNEGSKA (reference sequence). The CDR3 sequence is 14 residues long. V was clipped by 4 bases and J by 0 bases, with 12 bases between them. The CDR3 region is CSAKTGLANYGYTF. The CDR3 DNA follows: TGCAGTGCTAAAACAGGGTTAGCTAACTATGGCTACACCTTC.

The gene calls are TRBV5-1 and TRBJ1-5; 7 bases fit TRBD1. The V segment lost 4 bases and the J segment 0 bases; nucleotides outside the gene matches: 16. The germline gives CDR1 SGHRS, CDR2 YFSETQ. The CDR3 spans 19 residues. CDR3 DNA sequence: TGCGCCAGCAGCCACACACAGGGGAGGACCCAGTATAGCAATCAGCCCCAGCATTTT. Amino acid sequence: CASSHTQGRTQYSNQPQHF.